The rows below give T cell receptor beta chains drawn from one sample of a study of T-cell reconstitution after alpha-beta-depleted transplantation in children. TCRdb re-derived calls from the PCR reads in MiXCR, one entry per CDR3 protein. The table includes about 130,000 distinct CDR3 sequences, around a tenth detected once. This specimen was PBMCs, mostly from graft donor cells, taken 180 days after TCRalphabeta/CD19-depleted stem cell transplant. The receptors here all came from a girl under three years old who had a stem cell transplant for combined immunodeficiency, so the T cells may come from the graft donor. CDR3s include the opening cysteine and the closing phenylalanine or tryptophan. Each record gives: CDR3 DNA, CDR3 protein, D gene, clone size, J gene, V gene. A D gene is named only where the DNA matches it firmly. Size values are once, few and many counts, or a class for expanded clones, and some rows have none.

CDR3 DNA: TGTGCCAGCAGTTACAGGTCCCAGAGCTCCTACGAGCAGTACTTC
CDR3 protein: CASSYRSQSSYEQYF
D gene: -
clone size: -
J gene: TRBJ2-7
V gene: TRBV6-5

CDR3 DNA: TGTGCCAGCAGCCAACGGTCGGAGTTCAACACTGAAGCTTTCTTT
CDR3 protein: CASSQRSEFNTEAFF
D gene: -
clone size: -
J gene: TRBJ1-1
V gene: TRBV14

CDR3 DNA: TGTGCCAGCAGTTTCAACAGTCCCCAAGAGACCCAGTACTTC
CDR3 protein: CASSFNSPQETQYF
D gene: -
clone size: many
J gene: TRBJ2-5
V gene: TRBV12-3/TRBV12-4

CDR3 DNA: TGCAGTGCTGGGACCGGGGCCCCCTACGAGCAGTACTTC
CDR3 protein: CSAGTGAPYEQYF
D gene: -
clone size: -
J gene: TRBJ2-7
V gene: TRBV20-1

CDR3 DNA: TGTGCCAGCAGGGTCTACAGGGCTACCAATCAGCCCCAGCATTTT
CDR3 protein: CASRVYRATNQPQHF
D gene: -
clone size: few
J gene: TRBJ1-5
V gene: TRBV6-1

CDR3 DNA: TGTGCCGGCGAAGTGGGCATCAGGAGTGGTACTGAAGCTTTCTTT
CDR3 protein: CAGEVGIRSGTEAFF
D gene: -
clone size: -
J gene: TRBJ1-1
V gene: TRBV2

CDR3 DNA: TGTGCCAGCAGCGGACACCGGGCCTCTCCGCGGGAGACCCAGTACTTC
CDR3 protein: CASSGHRASPRETQYF
D gene: -
clone size: -
J gene: TRBJ2-5
V gene: TRBV7-6

CDR3 DNA: TGTGCCAGCCGGCAGGGGATAACCGGGGAGCTGTTTTTT
CDR3 protein: CASRQGITGELFF
D gene: -
clone size: few
J gene: TRBJ2-2
V gene: TRBV12-3/TRBV12-4

CDR3 DNA: TGCAGCGTTGAGTCCCGATGGGAGGGAAGAGCCAAAAACATTCAGTACTTC
CDR3 protein: CSVESRWEGRAKNIQYF
D gene: TRBD2
clone size: -
J gene: TRBJ2-4
V gene: TRBV29-1

CDR3 DNA: TGCGCCAGCAGCTTGGTCTCAGGTGCTAACTATGGCTACACCTTC
CDR3 protein: CASSLVSGANYGYTF
D gene: -
clone size: few
J gene: TRBJ1-2
V gene: TRBV5-1

CDR3 DNA: TGTGCCAGTAGTATAACCCGCCAACGGGATGGTGAGCAGTTCTTC
CDR3 protein: CASSITRQRDGEQFF
D gene: -
clone size: few
J gene: TRBJ2-1
V gene: TRBV19

CDR3 DNA: TGTGCCATCAGTGATGTTCTCGGGACGGGCATGAACACTGAAGCTTTCTTT
CDR3 protein: CAISDVLGTGMNTEAFF
D gene: -
clone size: -
J gene: TRBJ1-1
V gene: TRBV10-3

CDR3 DNA: TGCAGTGCTAGTTCCTCCGAGAGCGGGGGGACGGATACGCAGTATTTT
CDR3 protein: CSASSSESGGTDTQYF
D gene: TRBD2
clone size: -
J gene: TRBJ2-3
V gene: TRBV20-1

CDR3 DNA: TGCAGCGTTAGCCCGGGTTCCTACGAGCAGTACTTC
CDR3 protein: CSVSPGSYEQYF
D gene: -
clone size: many
J gene: TRBJ2-7
V gene: TRBV29-1

CDR3 DNA: TGTGCCAGCAGTTACTCGGTTAGCGGGAGAGTCGGCTACAATGAGCAGTTCTTC
CDR3 protein: CASSYSVSGRVGYNEQFF
D gene: TRBD2
clone size: few
J gene: TRBJ2-1
V gene: TRBV6-5

CDR3 DNA: TGTGCCAGCAGCTTATGGACGGATAATTCACCCCTCCACTTT
CDR3 protein: CASSLWTDNSPLHF
D gene: -
clone size: few
J gene: TRBJ1-6
V gene: TRBV7-8

CDR3 DNA: TGTGCCAGCAGCTTGACAGGACAGTCTTACAATCAGCCCCAGCATTTT
CDR3 protein: CASSLTGQSYNQPQHF
D gene: -
clone size: few
J gene: TRBJ1-5
V gene: TRBV5-6

CDR3 DNA: TGTGCCAGCAACGTTGAGGGGGGGCCGACCTACAATGAGCAGTTCTTC
CDR3 protein: CASNVEGGPTYNEQFF
D gene: -
clone size: many
J gene: TRBJ2-1
V gene: TRBV9

CDR3 DNA: TGCAGTGCTAGTTGGGGACTAGCGGGAGCGGTCAATGAGCAGTTCTTC
CDR3 protein: CSASWGLAGAVNEQFF
D gene: TRBD2
clone size: few
J gene: TRBJ2-1
V gene: TRBV20-1

CDR3 DNA: TGTGCCAGCAGCGTAGGGCCCCTCTTAGTAGACAATGAGCAGTTCTTC
CDR3 protein: CASSVGPLLVDNEQFF
D gene: -
clone size: -
J gene: TRBJ2-1
V gene: TRBV9

CDR3 DNA: TGTGCCAGCAGTTTTGGCGGGGGGCCCCCTGATTTATACGAGCAGTACTTC
CDR3 protein: CASSFGGGPPDLYEQYF
D gene: TRBD2
clone size: -
J gene: TRBJ2-7
V gene: TRBV12-3/TRBV12-4

CDR3 DNA: TGTGCCACCAGCAGAGATCCCCCATACGGTGAGCAGTTCTTC
CDR3 protein: CATSRDPPYGEQFF
D gene: -
clone size: -
J gene: TRBJ2-1
V gene: TRBV15

CDR3 DNA: TGTGCCAGCAGTGTAAATTCGGGAAACACCATATATTTT
CDR3 protein: CASSVNSGNTIYF
D gene: -
clone size: few
J gene: TRBJ1-3
V gene: TRBV9

CDR3 DNA: TGCGCCAGCAGAGCTAGCGGGATTTACGAGCAGTACTTC
CDR3 protein: CASRASGIYEQYF
D gene: TRBD2
clone size: -
J gene: TRBJ2-7
V gene: TRBV5-1

CDR3 DNA: TGTGCCAGCAGCCACGATGACAGGGGAGGACAAAAGACCCAGTACTTC
CDR3 protein: CASSHDDRGGQKTQYF
D gene: TRBD1
clone size: -
J gene: TRBJ2-5
V gene: TRBV3-1

CDR3 DNA: TGTGCCAGCAGCTTAATCGGGCGGTCGAGGACCGGGGAGCTGTTTTTT
CDR3 protein: CASSLIGRSRTGELFF
D gene: -
clone size: -
J gene: TRBJ2-2
V gene: TRBV7-8

CDR3 DNA: TGTGCCAGCGGAGATTGGGGCATAGTCTCTGGGGCCAACGTCCTGACTTTC
CDR3 protein: CASGDWGIVSGANVLTF
D gene: -
clone size: few
J gene: TRBJ2-6
V gene: TRBV3-1

CDR3 DNA: TGCAGCGTGGACTTCCGTTCAGGGACCCAGTACTTC
CDR3 protein: CSVDFRSGTQYF
D gene: -
clone size: -
J gene: TRBJ2-5
V gene: TRBV29-1

CDR3 DNA: TGCGCCAGCAGTCAGATCAGGGGGCGCGGTCAGCCCCAGCATTTT
CDR3 protein: CASSQIRGRGQPQHF
D gene: TRBD1
clone size: few
J gene: TRBJ1-5
V gene: TRBV4-3

CDR3 DNA: TGCGCCAGCAGCTTGGTAGCGCAAGAGACCCAGTACTTC
CDR3 protein: CASSLVAQETQYF
D gene: -
clone size: -
J gene: TRBJ2-5
V gene: TRBV5-1

CDR3 DNA: TGTGCCAGCAGCCGGGGTGCCGGGGAGACCCAGTACTTC
CDR3 protein: CASSRGAGETQYF
D gene: -
clone size: few
J gene: TRBJ2-5
V gene: TRBV11-2

CDR3 DNA: TGCAGTGCCATCGATGTGGGGCGGGGCTCCTACAATGAGCAGTTCTTC
CDR3 protein: CSAIDVGRGSYNEQFF
D gene: -
clone size: few
J gene: TRBJ2-1
V gene: TRBV20-1

CDR3 DNA: TGTGCCAGCAGACAAAGGACGGGAAACTATGGCTACACCTTC
CDR3 protein: CASRQRTGNYGYTF
D gene: -
clone size: -
J gene: TRBJ1-2
V gene: TRBV12-3/TRBV12-4

CDR3 DNA: TGTGCCAGCAGCCTAAGGGGGGGGGTCTGGCAGTTCTTC
CDR3 protein: CASSLRGGVWQFF
D gene: -
clone size: -
J gene: TRBJ2-1
V gene: TRBV11-2

CDR3 DNA: TGCAGTGCTAGAGAGAGGCGAGACATGGGATCCTACGAGCAGTACTTC
CDR3 protein: CSARERRDMGSYEQYF
D gene: -
clone size: -
J gene: TRBJ2-7
V gene: TRBV20-1

CDR3 DNA: TGCGCCAGCAGCTTGGGTATCTCGGGCCAGCGGAACTCCTACGAGCAGTACTTC
CDR3 protein: CASSLGISGQRNSYEQYF
D gene: -
clone size: few
J gene: TRBJ2-7
V gene: TRBV5-1

CDR3 DNA: TGTGCCAGCTCACCACCTGACGGGCTATACAATGAGCAGTTCTTC
CDR3 protein: CASSPPDGLYNEQFF
D gene: -
clone size: few
J gene: TRBJ2-1
V gene: TRBV18

CDR3 DNA: TGCAGTGCAATCCCCTCTCGGAGAGGGAGGCGCACCTACGAGCAGTACTTC
CDR3 protein: CSAIPSRRGRRTYEQYF
D gene: -
clone size: few
J gene: TRBJ2-7
V gene: TRBV20-1

CDR3 DNA: TGCAGTGCGCTAGGCGCGGAGACCCAGTACTTC
CDR3 protein: CSALGAETQYF
D gene: -
clone size: -
J gene: TRBJ2-5
V gene: TRBV20-1

CDR3 DNA: TGTGCCAGCAGCTTATTTAGGGTGGCGAACACCGGGGAGCTGTTTTTT
CDR3 protein: CASSLFRVANTGELFF
D gene: -
clone size: -
J gene: TRBJ2-2
V gene: TRBV7-8

CDR3 DNA: TGTGCCAGCTCACCAAACAGGGGACCTGAAAAACTGTTTTTT
CDR3 protein: CASSPNRGPEKLFF
D gene: TRBD1
clone size: -
J gene: TRBJ1-4
V gene: TRBV18

CDR3 DNA: TGCAGCGTTGAGGGACTAGTCGACGAGCAGTACTTC
CDR3 protein: CSVEGLVDEQYF
D gene: TRBD2
clone size: few
J gene: TRBJ2-7
V gene: TRBV29-1

CDR3 DNA: TGCAGTGCCGAGGGGGTGACAGAGAACACCGGGGAGCTGTTTTTT
CDR3 protein: CSAEGVTENTGELFF
D gene: -
clone size: few
J gene: TRBJ2-2
V gene: TRBV20-1

CDR3 DNA: TGCAGCGTTGAAGGACAGTTTAAAAACATTCAGTACTTC
CDR3 protein: CSVEGQFKNIQYF
D gene: -
clone size: -
J gene: TRBJ2-4
V gene: TRBV29-1

CDR3 DNA: TGTGCCAGCAGTTTCGTCGGTTTGGGTAACACCATATATTTT
CDR3 protein: CASSFVGLGNTIYF
D gene: -
clone size: many
J gene: TRBJ1-3
V gene: TRBV28

CDR3 DNA: TGTGCCAGCAGTTTATGGATTAGCGGGGGGGCGTCCGATACGCAGTATTTT
CDR3 protein: CASSLWISGGASDTQYF
D gene: TRBD2
clone size: -
J gene: TRBJ2-3
V gene: TRBV28

CDR3 DNA: TGTGCCAGCAGTTTTGAGACAGGGGGCCGGGATACGCAGTATTTT
CDR3 protein: CASSFETGGRDTQYF
D gene: TRBD1
clone size: -
J gene: TRBJ2-3
V gene: TRBV6-5

CDR3 DNA: TGCAGTGCTCTACAGGGAGGGGGGTTTGGGGAGCAGTACTTC
CDR3 protein: CSALQGGGFGEQYF
D gene: -
clone size: -
J gene: TRBJ2-7
V gene: TRBV20-1

CDR3 DNA: TGCGCCAGCAGCCAAGTGGTCTCCCGGACAGGGGTTTCCTACGAGCAGTACTTC
CDR3 protein: CASSQVVSRTGVSYEQYF
D gene: TRBD1
clone size: -
J gene: TRBJ2-7
V gene: TRBV4-1

CDR3 DNA: TGTGCCAGCAGCTTGGGGGTTCATCTCTCTTACGAGCAGTACTTC
CDR3 protein: CASSLGVHLSYEQYF
D gene: -
clone size: -
J gene: TRBJ2-7
V gene: TRBV5-5

CDR3 DNA: TGTGCCAGCAGCGTGGGAGGGGGTGATCAGCCCCAGCATTTT
CDR3 protein: CASSVGGGDQPQHF
D gene: -
clone size: once
J gene: TRBJ1-5
V gene: TRBV7-9

CDR3 DNA: TGTGCCAGCAGCCTGGGCCGGCTTAGGGAAGAGACCCAGTACTTC
CDR3 protein: CASSLGRLREETQYF
D gene: -
clone size: few
J gene: TRBJ2-5
V gene: TRBV7-3

CDR3 DNA: TGTGCCTGGAGTCCGATCGGCCGCTATGGCTACACCTTC
CDR3 protein: CAWSPIGRYGYTF
D gene: -
clone size: -
J gene: TRBJ1-2
V gene: TRBV30

CDR3 DNA: TGTGCCAGCAGCTCTATCCCCATGGGACTAGCGTTACCCTTTTCCAATGAGCAGTTCTTC
CDR3 protein: CASSSIPMGLALPFSNEQFF
D gene: TRBD2
clone size: few
J gene: TRBJ2-1
V gene: TRBV11-2

CDR3 DNA: TGTGCCAGCACCCAATACCCACTAAATACTCAGTATTTT
CDR3 protein: CASTQYPLNTQYF
D gene: -
clone size: -
J gene: TRBJ2-3
V gene: TRBV6-2/TRBV6-3